Each of the 20 T cell receptor beta chains below was sequenced from the same sample in a study of blood T cell repertoires in COVID-19. Method: immunoSEQ multiplex PCR; TCRdb's copy keeps in-frame clones and lacks some. Seen here are about 330,000 clones, around 88% observed once, and the top ten hold about 1.2%. Source material: peripheral blood. The receptors derive from a woman in her 50s with acute or convalescent COVID-19.

The genes are TRBV6-5 and TRBJ1-1; D remains ambiguous. Trimming took 6 bases from V and 7 from J, leaving 12 bases between them. The CDR3 totals 12 residues. From germline, CDR1 is MNHEY and CDR2 SVGAGI. The CDR3, as DNA: TGTGCCAGCAGCCTTCTGGCCAGTGAAGCTTTCTTT. Translated: CASSLLASEAFF.

V usage is TRBV10-1 and J usage is TRBJ2-1; D not certain. The germline V gene has CDR1 WNHNN and CDR2 SYGVQD (reference sequence). The CDR3 consists of 14 residues. V was trimmed by 3 bases and J by 8 bases, leaving 14 bases between them. CDR3 sequence: CASSDLQITDEQFF. CDR3 nucleotides: TGCGCCAGCAGTGACCTACAGATTACCGATGAGCAGTTCTTC.

The rearrangement links TRBV3-1 (or the pseudogene TRBV3-2) to TRBJ2-1; TRBD2 matches 14 bases. The CDR3 totals 19 residues. V was pared by 4 bases and J by 6 bases, with 14 bases of the junction left unmatched. Germline V gene lookup returns CDR1 LGHDT and CDR2 YNNKEL (reference sequence). Written as DNA, the CDR3 is TGTGCCAGCAGCCTTAGGACTAGCGGGAGGTTTACCGGGGGCAATGAGCAGTTCTTC. It specifies CASSLRTSGRFTGGNEQFF.

V usage is TRBV6-6 and J usage is TRBJ2-7, with TRBD1 identical over 10 bases. The CDR3 totals 15 residues. V lost 6 bases, J lost 2 bases, and 7 bases stayed unmatched. Germline V gives CDR1 MNHNY, CDR2 SVGAGI (reference sequence). CDR3 residues: CASSQPGQGTYEQYF. CDR3 coding DNA: TGTGCCAGCAGCCAGCCGGGACAGGGGACCTACGAGCAGTACTTC.

The rearrangement links TRBV14 to TRBJ2-5, with TRBD2 matching 9 bases. V dropped 0 bases and J dropped 4; count of bases not matched to a gene: 9. The V gene's germline CDR1 is SGHDN and CDR2 FVKESK. The CDR3 spans 17 residues. CDR3 DNA: TGTGCCAGCAGCCAAGAAGGAGGGACTAGCCTTTCAGAGACCCAGTACTTC. Protein sequence: CASSQEGGTSLSETQYF.

The chain is built from TRBV6-5 and TRBJ1-6; D unresolved. There are 14 residues in the CDR3. Germline assignment: CDR1 MNHEY and CDR2 SVGAGI. V lost 8 bases and J lost 4, with 12 bases in between. The chain's CDR3 is CASARVRYNSPLHF. The CDR3 nucleotides are TGTGCCAGCGCGCGGGTCAGGTATAATTCACCCCTCCACTTT.

The rearrangement links TRBV6-5 to TRBJ2-5; 8 positions match TRBD2. J was trimmed by 5 bases and V by 10 bases; bases with no gene match: 6. The V gene's germline CDR1 is MNHEY and CDR2 SVGAGI. The CDR3 loop spans 12 amino acids. The CDR3 coding sequence is TGTGCCACCGGGGGGGGCCACGAGACCCAGTACTTC. Amino acids: CATGGGHETQYF.

V and J are TRBV9 and TRBJ2-4; 9 bases match TRBD2. The CDR3 length is 14 residues. V gave up 1 base and J gave up 7 bases; unmatched junction bases: 3. Germline V gene lookup returns CDR1 SGDLS and CDR2 YYNGEE. The CDR3 loop is CASSVRSGGNIQYF. CDR3 in DNA: TGTGCCAGCAGCGTAAGGAGCGGGGGGAACATTCAGTACTTC.

This chain links TRBV11-2 with TRBJ2-5; unclear D gene. From germline, CDR1 is SGHAT and CDR2 FQNNGV. The CDR3 covers 14 residues. The V and J ends lost 5 bases and 6 bases respectively, with 16 bases between them. The CDR3 sequence: CASSRPPGLKTQYF. CDR3 coding DNA: TGTGCCAGCAGCCGCCCCCCGGGTCTAAAGACCCAGTACTTC.

V gene TRBV30 combines with J gene TRBJ1-2; perhaps TRBD1 as D (6 bases). There are 16 residues in the CDR3. Germline assignment: CDR1 GTSNPN and CDR2 SVGIG (reference sequence). The V end was cut by 2 bases, the J end by 7 bases, with 23 bases between. The CDR3 loop reads CAWSLKHRESTSGYTF. For the CDR3, the DNA is TGTGCCTGGAGTCTCAAGCACAGGGAATCTACATCTGGCTACACCTTC. Supplemented by reference TRBV30 and TRBJ1-2, the full variable domain reads SQTIHQWPATLVQPVGSPLSLECTVEGTSNPNLYWYRQAAGRGLQLLFYSVGIGQISSEVPQNLSASRPQDRQFILSSKKLLLSDSGFYLCAWSLKHRESTSGYTFGSGTRLTVV.

The chain carries TRBV7-2 and TRBJ2-6; TRBD1 agrees at 7 bases. There are 15 residues in the CDR3. The germline V gene encodes CDR1 SGHTA and CDR2 FQGNSA. Unmatched junction bases numbered 2, after V lost 5 bases and J lost 1 base. The CDR3 region has the DNA TGTGCCAGCAGCGACAGGGCTTCTGGGGCCAACGTCCTGACTTTC. This translates into CASSDRASGANVLTF.

The rearrangement uses TRBV24-1 and TRBJ1-1; TRBD1 matches 7 bases. There are 13 residues in the CDR3. Germline V CDR1 and CDR2: KGHDR, SFDVKD. V shed 6 bases and J 1 base; nucleotides not matched to a gene: 1. The CDR3 spells CATSRTGNTEAFF. CDR3 in DNA: TGTGCCACCAGTCGGACAGGGAACACTGAAGCTTTCTTT.

CDR3 in amino acids: CASSLYPTGQPQHF. In nucleotides, the CDR3 is TGTGCCAGCAGTTTATACCCCACAGGGCAGCCCCAGCATTTT. The V gene is TRBV27, the J gene TRBJ1-5; TRBD1 is a possible D gene (6 bases). The length of the CDR3 is 14 residues. Germline V gene lookup returns CDR1 MNHEY and CDR2 SMNVEV (reference sequence). V was pared by 1 base and J by 7 bases, with 11 bases between.

The V gene is TRBV7-2, the J gene TRBJ2-7, with D possibly TRBD1 on 6 matching bases. V dropped 5 bases and J dropped 4 bases, with 15 bases sitting between them. The CDR3 spans 14 residues. From germline, CDR1 is SGHTA and CDR2 FQGNSA. The CDR3 bases are TGTGCCAGCAGCATAACCGGGACACTATACGAGCAGTACTTC. Translating it yields CASSITGTLYEQYF.

The V call is TRBV5-5, the J call TRBJ2-7; 8 bases align to TRBD1. The germline CDR1 and CDR2 sequences are SGHKS and YYEKEE (reference sequence). The CDR3 sequence is 14 residues long. Trimming took 4 bases from V and 3 from J; bases not matched to a gene: 6. CDR3 loop: CASSPGQVGYEQYF. The CDR3 DNA follows: TGTGCCAGCAGCCCGGGACAGGTCGGCTACGAGCAGTACTTC.

V usage is TRBV6-5 and J usage is TRBJ2-3, with TRBD1 as a possible D gene (6 bases). CDR1 is MNHEY, CDR2 SVGAGI, per germline. CDR3 length: 14 residues. Trimming left V 6 bases short and J 2 bases short, with 12 bases between. The CDR3 sequence is CASRVDRDTDTQYF. CDR3 in DNA: TGTGCCAGCAGAGTGGACAGAGACACAGATACGCAGTATTTT.

The V call is TRBV30, the J call TRBJ2-6, with TRBD1 identical over 10 bases. V lost 0 bases, J lost 2 bases, and 10 bases stayed unmatched. The length of the CDR3 is 19 residues. The germline V gene encodes CDR1 GTSNPN and CDR2 SVGIG (reference sequence). CDR3 protein: CAWSVVDRGSLAGANVLTF. As DNA, the CDR3 is TGTGCCTGGAGTGTGGTGGACAGGGGGAGTTTAGCTGGGGCCAACGTCCTGACTTTC.

This clone was observed once. The chain recombines TRBV5-1 with TRBJ2-1; possible D gene TRBD2, 5 bases. Germline values: CDR1 SGHRS, CDR2 YFSETQ. The CDR3 is 15 amino acids. The V end lost 1 base, the J end lost 1 base, and 9 bases lay between the germline ends. CDR3 loop: CASSLNRGSYNEQFF. The CDR3 DNA is TGCGCCAGCAGCTTGAATCGGGGTTCCTACAATGAGCAGTTCTTC. Filled out from reference TRBV5-1 and TRBJ2-1, the complete variable domain reads KAGVTQTPRYLIKTRGQQVTLSCSPISGHRSVSWYQQTPGQGLQFLFEYFSETQRNKGNFPGRFSGRQFSNSRSEMNVSTLELGDSALYLCASSLNRGSYNEQFFGPGTRLTVL.

This clone has only one observation. The chain uses TRBV2 and TRBJ1-4; no clear D. The CDR3 has 13 amino acids. Per the germline V gene, CDR1 is SNHLY and CDR2 is FYNNEI. Trimming removed 5 bases from V and 7 bases from J, with 11 bases in between. CDR3 in DNA: TGTGCCAGCAGTAGACAACCCGCTGAAAAACTGTTTTTT. This gives the protein CASSRQPAEKLFF.

This clone was counted at least ten times. The rearrangement uses TRBV6-6 and TRBJ1-2; D perhaps matches TRBD1 (6 bases). Between the trimmed V and J ends, which lost 3 bases and 7 bases, there was a span of 15 bases. CDR1 is MNHNY, CDR2 SVGAGI, per germline (reference sequence). The CDR3 spans 14 residues. The CDR3: CASSYSDSRGGYTF. The CDR3 region has the DNA TGTGCCAGCAGTTATTCGGACTCCAGGGGTGGCTACACCTTC.